This T cell receptor beta chain was identified in a study of T cell clonotyping in hematopoietic cell transplantation. Study overall: Recipients' pretransplant samples followed cytoreduction.

Regarding this clone: The antigen is not known.

TCRdb's copy holds only in-frame clones and misses some; the assay was immunoSEQ multiplex PCR. There are 15,000 to 20,000 clones in the sample; 77% occur only once, and less than 20% lies in the top ten. Looked up from germline, CDR1 is MNHEY and CDR2 is SVGAGI. The CDR3 runs 14 residues. V lost 2 bases, J lost 1 base, and 1 base stayed unmatched. Findings and limits, study-wide: Pathologically expanded recipient clonotypes increased progressively from day 30 to day 180 as diversity fell.

This sample's time point: recipient sample about 28 days before transplant, after cytoreduction. Samples: about 28 days before transplant, then days 30, 100 and 180 after. This sequence originates from a man aged 55 to 70 with acute myeloid leukemia. Some clones in this sample may be carry-over from other donors' samples. Specimen: peripheral blood mononuclear cells, collected before stem cell transplant. The V call is TRBV6-5, the J call TRBJ1-1; TRBD1 matches at 7 bases. The CDR3 spells CASSYRQGNTEAFF. The CDR3 nucleotides are TGTGCCAGCAGTTACCGACAGGGGAACACTGAAGCTTTCTTT.